The clone carrying this T cell receptor beta chain was seen at least ten times. Its matching antigen is unknown. This specimen comes from a study of T cells after yellow fever vaccination. Broader study findings: The study re-detected most primary-vaccination clones after the booster (96% CD4, approximately 87% CD8).

One entry per CDR3 protein results from TCRdb running MiXCR on the 5' RACE reads. The profile shows roughly 250,000 distinct CDR3 sequences, around 13% of them singletons. The V segment lost 6 bases and the J segment 5 bases; nucleotides outside the gene matches: 5. Germline CDR1 SGHRS, CDR2 YFSETQ. This CDR3 has 13 amino acids. The source of this sequence is a man aged 25-45 years who received the YFV17D yellow fever vaccine. The V gene is TRBV5-1, the J gene TRBJ2-5; 9 bases align to TRBD1. The sample was CD4+ T cells sorted from PBMCs, taken 45 days after the yellow fever booster vaccination. CDR3 sequence: CASTGQGQETQYF. DNA for the CDR3: TGCGCCAGCACGGGACAGGGCCAGGAGACCCAGTACTTC. Together with reference TRBV5-1 and TRBJ2-5, the CDR3 gives the full variable domain: KAGVTQTPRYLIKTRGQQVTLSCSPISGHRSVSWYQQTPGQGLQFLFEYFSETQRNKGNFPGRFSGRQFSNSRSEMNVSTLELGDSALYLCASTGQGQETQYFGPGTRLLVL.